This T cell receptor beta chain was captured by sequencing in a study of OX40 agonist ivuxolimab in advanced cancers. For the study at large: Ivuxolimab, an antibody acting as an agonist of OX40 (CD134), was used to treat patients. General study results and limits: The investigators did not determine what antigen specificity the expanded peripheral T cells had. In the 0.1 to 3.0 mg/kg range, CD4+ and CD8+ blood T cells had expanded clonally by week 6.

V was pared by 5 bases and J by 1 base, with 11 bases between. CDR3 length: 14 residues. The germline V gene has CDR1 LNHDA and CDR2 SQIVND (reference sequence). A word on this clone: What it binds is unknown.

The method was immunoSEQ multiplex PCR; TCRdb's version includes in-frame clones alone and lacks a portion of them. The sample consists of tens of thousands of clones, 85% of them appearing once. The rearrangement joins TRBV19 to TRBJ1-1; D may be TRBD1 (5 bases). The sample consisted of CD4+ or CD8+ T cells sorted from blood, taken in a trial of the OX40 agonist ivuxolimab. This clonotype was obtained from an adult with an advanced solid tumor such as melanoma, head and neck, liver or kidney cancer. The CDR3: CASSVGPRNTEAFF. The CDR3 DNA reads TGTGCCAGTAGTGTGGGACCTAGGAACACTGAAGCTTTCTTT.